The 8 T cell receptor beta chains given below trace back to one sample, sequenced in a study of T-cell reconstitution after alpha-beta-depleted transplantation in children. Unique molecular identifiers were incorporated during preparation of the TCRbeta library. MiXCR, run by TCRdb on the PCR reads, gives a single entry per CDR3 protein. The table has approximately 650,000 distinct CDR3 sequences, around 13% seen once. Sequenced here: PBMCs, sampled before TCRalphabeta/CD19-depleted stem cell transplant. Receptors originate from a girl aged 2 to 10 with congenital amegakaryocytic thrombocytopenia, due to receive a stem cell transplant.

The CDR3 protein is CSVARGPNSYEQYF. The CDR3 DNA is TGCAGCGTTGCCAGGGGGCCGAACTCCTACGAGCAGTACTTC. The chain is built from TRBV29-1 and TRBJ2-7; 8 bases are shared with TRBD1. This CDR3 is 14 amino acids long. CDR1 is SQVTM and CDR2 is ANQGSEA in the germline V gene. V dropped 4 bases and J dropped 0; count of bases not matched to a gene: 5.

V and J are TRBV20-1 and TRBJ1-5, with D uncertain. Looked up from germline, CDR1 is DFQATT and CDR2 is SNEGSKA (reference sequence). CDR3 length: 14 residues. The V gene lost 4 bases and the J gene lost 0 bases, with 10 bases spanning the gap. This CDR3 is CSAIQDNSNQPQHF. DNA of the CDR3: TGCAGTGCTATCCAGGATAATAGCAATCAGCCCCAGCATTTT.

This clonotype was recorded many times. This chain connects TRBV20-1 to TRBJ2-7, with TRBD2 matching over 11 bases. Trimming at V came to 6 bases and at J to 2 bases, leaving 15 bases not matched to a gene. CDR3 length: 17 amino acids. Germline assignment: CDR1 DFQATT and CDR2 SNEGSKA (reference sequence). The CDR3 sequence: CSAPGTSGSSKPYEQYF. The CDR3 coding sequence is TGCAGTGCACCCGGGACTAGCGGTTCCTCAAAACCCTACGAGCAGTACTTC.

CDR3 in amino acids: CSARDYRLAGGTQYF. CDR3 coding DNA: TGCAGTGCTAGAGATTATAGGCTAGCGGGAGGTACGCAGTATTTT. The V and J genes are TRBV20-1 and TRBJ2-3; TRBD2 agrees at 11 bases. With V trimmed by 0 bases and J by 8 bases, 7 bases remained unmatched. From germline, CDR1 is DFQATT and CDR2 SNEGSKA (reference sequence). This CDR3 comprises 15 residues.

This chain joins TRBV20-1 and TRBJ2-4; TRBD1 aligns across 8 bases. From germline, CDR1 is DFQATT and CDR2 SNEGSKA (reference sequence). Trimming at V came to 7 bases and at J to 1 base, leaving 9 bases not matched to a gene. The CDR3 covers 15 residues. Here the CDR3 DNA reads TGCAGTGTCGAAGGCAGGGGGCTTGCCAAAAACATTCAGTACTTC. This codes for CSVEGRGLAKNIQYF.

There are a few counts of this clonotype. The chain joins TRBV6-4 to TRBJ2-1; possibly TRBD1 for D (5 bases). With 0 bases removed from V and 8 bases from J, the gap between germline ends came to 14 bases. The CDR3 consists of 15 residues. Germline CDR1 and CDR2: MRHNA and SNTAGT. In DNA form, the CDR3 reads TGTGCCAGCAGTGACTCTGGGCAGGGTAGGGATGAGCAGTTCTTC. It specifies CASSDSGQGRDEQFF.

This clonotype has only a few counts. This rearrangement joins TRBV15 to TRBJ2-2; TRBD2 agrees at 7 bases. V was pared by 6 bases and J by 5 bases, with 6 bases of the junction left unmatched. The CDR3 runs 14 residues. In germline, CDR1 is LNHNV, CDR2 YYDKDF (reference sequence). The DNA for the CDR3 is TGTGCCACCAGGGCGGGAGTGAAGACCGGGGAGCTGTTTTTT. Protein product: CATRAGVKTGELFF.

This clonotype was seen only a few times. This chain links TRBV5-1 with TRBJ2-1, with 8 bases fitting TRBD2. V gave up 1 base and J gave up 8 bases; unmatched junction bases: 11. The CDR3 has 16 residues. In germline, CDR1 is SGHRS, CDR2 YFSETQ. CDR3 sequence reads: CASSLPSGSIDDEQFF. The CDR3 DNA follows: TGCGCCAGCAGCTTGCCCAGCGGGAGTATTGACGATGAGCAGTTCTTC. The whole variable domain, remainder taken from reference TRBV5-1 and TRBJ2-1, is KAGVTQTPRYLIKTRGQQVTLSCSPISGHRSVSWYQQTPGQGLQFLFEYFSETQRNKGNFPGRFSGRQFSNSRSEMNVSTLELGDSALYLCASSLPSGSIDDEQFFGPGTRLTVL.